A single sample gave rise to the 32 T cell receptor beta chains below, sequenced in a study of OX40 agonist ivuxolimab in advanced cancers. Clones were read by immunoSEQ multiplex PCR, and TCRdb kept only the in-frame ones, dropping some. The sample carries 55,000 to 80,000 clones, about 89% recorded once. Sequenced here: CD4+ or CD8+ T cells sorted from blood, sampled in a trial of the OX40 agonist ivuxolimab. These TCRs come from an adult with an advanced solid tumor such as melanoma, head and neck, liver or kidney cancer.

This clone was seen more than once but under ten times. V is TRBV6-1 and J is TRBJ1-1, with D tentatively TRBD1 (5 bases). The CDR3 has 13 amino acids. The germline CDR1 and CDR2 sequences are MNHNS and SASEGT. The ends were cut back, 6 bases at V and 4 bases at J, with 12 bases in the middle. CDR3 residues: CASSVGEGTEAFF. The CDR3 DNA reads as TGTGCCAGCAGCGTAGGGGAGGGCACTGAAGCTTTCTTT.

The gene calls are TRBV14 and TRBJ2-1, with a weak D call TRBD2 (5 bases). V lost 1 base and J lost 8, with 9 bases in between. Per the germline V gene, CDR1 is SGHDN and CDR2 is FVKESK. This CDR3 comprises 13 residues. The CDR3 DNA reads as TGTGCCAGCAGCCAAGTTCGGGGAGATGAGCAGTTCTTC. Its translation: CASSQVRGDEQFF.

This clone was observed a handful of times. This chain joins TRBV7-9 and TRBJ1-5, with D possibly TRBD1 on 5 matching bases. The CDR3 spans 15 residues. CDR1 and CDR2 (germline): SEHNR, FQNEAQ (reference sequence). The V and J ends lost 5 bases and 0 bases respectively, with 11 bases between them. This chain's CDR3 is CASSPSGGSNQPQHF. The CDR3 nucleotides are TGTGCCAGCAGCCCATCGGGGGGTAGCAATCAGCCCCAGCATTTT.

V gene TRBV2 combines with J gene TRBJ2-5, with a tentative D call TRBD1 (6 bases). The CDR3 consists of 13 residues. The V end was cut by 5 bases, the J end by 1 base, with 8 bases between. The V gene's germline CDR1 is SNHLY and CDR2 FYNNEI. CDR3 DNA: TGTGCCAGCAGTCGGGACACCCAAGAGACCCAGTACTTC. Translated, it gives CASSRDTQETQYF.

The V call is TRBV7-2, the J call TRBJ2-1; unclear D gene. Trimming cost V 1 base and J 0 bases, with 7 bases left between them. CDR1 is SGHTA and CDR2 is FQGNSA in the germline V gene. The CDR3 runs to 15 residues. For the CDR3, the DNA is TGTGCCAGCAGCTTAGTATCAAGCTCCTACAATGAGCAGTTCTTC. Translating it yields CASSLVSSSYNEQFF.

The V and J genes are TRBV10-3 and TRBJ2-2; the match to TRBD1 covers 7 bases. CDR3 length equals 12 residues. Germline values: CDR1 ENHRY, CDR2 SYGVKD. The ends lost 9 bases at V and 6 bases at J; junction bases unmatched: 4. The CDR3 is CAIWGTAGELFF. CDR3 nucleotides: TGTGCCATTTGGGGGACAGCCGGGGAGCTGTTTTTT.

This clone was detected once. The CDR3 DNA is TGTGCCAGCAGCTCAGCGGTTACTAGCACAGATACGCAGTATTTT. Its translation: CASSSAVTSTDTQYF. The genes are TRBV5-4 and TRBJ2-3, with D possibly TRBD2 on 5 matching bases. CDR1 SGHNT and CDR2 YYREEE come from the germline V gene (reference sequence). The CDR3 spans 15 residues. Trimming cost V 3 bases and J 0 bases, with 11 bases left between them.

This clone was seen a single time. The chain combines TRBV28 with TRBJ2-7, with unresolved D. The CDR3 is 12 residues long. The V end lost 2 bases, the J end lost 2 bases, and 4 bases lay between the germline ends. Germline V gene lookup returns CDR1 MDHEN and CDR2 SYDVKM. The CDR3 spells CASSLVAYEQYF. CDR3 sequence (DNA): TGTGCCAGCAGTTTAGTAGCCTACGAGCAGTACTTC. The entire variable domain, with the rest obtained from reference TRBV28 and TRBJ2-7, is as follows: DVKVTQSSRYLVKRTGEKVFLECVQDMDHENMFWYRQDPGLGLRLIYFSYDVKMKEKGDIPEGYSVSREKKERFSLILESASTNQTSMYLCASSLVAYEQYFGPGTRLTVT.

The CDR3 DNA reads as TGCGCCAGCAGCTTGGATGGGGGGAGCAATCAGCCCCAGCATTTT. Its protein product is CASSLDGGSNQPQHF. The rearrangement links TRBV5-1 to TRBJ1-5; weak D call: TRBD1 (5 bases). The CDR3 has 15 residues. The V gene lost 0 bases and the J gene lost 1 base, with 8 bases spanning the gap. CDR1 SGHRS and CDR2 YFSETQ come from the germline V gene.

The CDR3 nucleotides read TGTGCCAGTATACAGGGGGCCTATAGCAATCAGCCCCAGCATTTT. It encodes CASIQGAYSNQPQHF. The gene calls are TRBV19 and TRBJ1-5, with TRBD1 matching 9 bases. In germline, CDR1 is LNHDA, CDR2 SQIVND (reference sequence). With V trimmed by 7 bases and J by 0 bases, 4 bases remained unmatched. There are 15 residues in the CDR3.

This chain uses TRBV6-6 with TRBJ2-3; possibly TRBD1 or TRBD2 for D (5 bases each). The CDR3 is 14 amino acids. V was clipped by 7 bases and J by 1 base, with 12 bases between them. CDR1 MNHNY and CDR2 SVGAGI come from the germline V gene (reference sequence). CDR3 loop: CASNRDPRTDTQYF. DNA of the CDR3: TGTGCCAGCAATAGGGACCCTCGCACAGATACGCAGTATTTT.

The chain is built from TRBV10-2 and TRBJ2-5, with D possibly called TRBD1 or TRBD2 (6 bases each). Germline CDR1 reads WSHSY; CDR2 reads SAAADI. The CDR3 consists of 15 residues. Trimming stripped 8 bases from V and 3 bases from J, with 19 bases between. The CDR3 here is CASESTGATEETQYF. Here the CDR3 DNA reads TGCGCCAGCGAGTCGACGGGGGCAACTGAAGAGACCCAGTACTTC.

The DNA for the CDR3 is TGTGCCAGCAGCTTAGGGGTCAGGAGCAATCAGCCCCAGCATTTT. This gives the protein CASSLGVRSNQPQHF. The J gene is TRBJ1-5, the V gene TRBV7-2; no definite D call. This CDR3 comprises 15 residues. Trimming removed 1 base from V and 1 base from J, with 8 bases in between. Germline V gene data show CDR1 as SGHTA and CDR2 as FQGNSA.

The V and J genes are TRBV5-1 and TRBJ2-1; D is unresolved. The V end lost 0 bases, the J end lost 5 bases, and 9 bases lay between the germline ends. CDR1 SGHRS and CDR2 YFSETQ come from the germline V gene. The CDR3 has 14 amino acids. The CDR3 loop is CASSLDRVDNEQFF. As DNA, the CDR3 is TGCGCCAGCAGCTTGGACCGGGTAGACAATGAGCAGTTCTTC.

V is TRBV4-1 and J is TRBJ1-4, with D maybe TRBD1 (6 bases). The germline V gene has CDR1 MGHRA and CDR2 YSYEKL. V dropped 6 bases and J dropped 10 bases, with 18 bases sitting between them. The CDR3 is 14 amino acids. The CDR3 region is CASSPNREKVKLFF. The CDR3 DNA reads TGCGCCAGCAGTCCAAACAGGGAGAAAGTAAAACTGTTTTTT.

This clone appeared a single time. This sequence joins TRBV5-1 and TRBJ2-7; the D gene is possibly TRBD2 (6 bases). Germline lookup yields CDR1 SGHRS and CDR2 YFSETQ. The CDR3 is 14 amino acids. V lost 0 bases and J 4 bases, leaving 11 bases between the germline ends. The DNA of the CDR3 is TGCGCCAGCAGCTTGGGGGGACTGGCTTACGAGCAGTACTTC. Translating it yields CASSLGGLAYEQYF.

This chain joins TRBV2 and TRBJ2-3, with 12 bases that match TRBD2. After removal of 3 bases from V and 7 bases from J, the junction contained 8 bases not matched to a gene. This CDR3 region has 16 residues. Germline CDR1 is SNHLY and CDR2 is FYNNEI. The CDR3 nucleotides are TGTGCCAGCAGTGACCCTAGCGGGAGGGCCGGACATACGCAGTATTTT. Encoded protein: CASSDPSGRAGHTQYF.

J is TRBJ1-2 and V is TRBV4-1, with no clear D. V was cut by 5 bases and J by 8 bases, with 15 bases left in between. The CDR3 runs to 13 residues. In germline, CDR1 is MGHRA, CDR2 YSYEKL. The CDR3, as DNA: TGCGCCAGCAGCGAATACTGGCTAGCCGGCTACACCTTC. Protein sequence: CASSEYWLAGYTF.

The V call is TRBV6-5, the J call TRBJ2-7; D is undetermined. V lost 0 bases, J lost 1 base, and 7 bases lay in between. Germline loops: CDR1 MNHEY, CDR2 SVGAGI. The CDR3 is 14 residues long. The CDR3 protein is CASSYSRNSYEQYF. The CDR3 region has the DNA TGTGCCAGCAGTTACTCGCGGAATTCCTACGAGCAGTACTTC.

V gene TRBV7-9 combines with J gene TRBJ2-2; no clear D gene. V was trimmed by 1 base and J by 4 bases, leaving 10 bases between them. Germline CDR1 is SEHNR and CDR2 is FQNEAQ (reference sequence). The CDR3 has 15 residues. The CDR3: CASSLVGQATGELFF. The CDR3 bases are TGTGCCAGCAGCTTAGTAGGGCAAGCCACCGGGGAGCTGTTTTTT.

The J gene is TRBJ2-3, the V gene TRBV2; 8 positions agree with TRBD2. CDR3 length: 12 amino acids. CDR1 is SNHLY, CDR2 FYNNEI, per germline. V was clipped by 10 bases and J by 9 bases; unmatched bases: 9. The DNA for the CDR3 is TGTGCCACTGGGGTAGCGGGGACCACGCAGTATTTT. Translating it yields CATGVAGTTQYF.

This sequence joins TRBV30 and TRBJ2-7, with D perhaps matching TRBD2 (5 bases). CDR3 length equals 13 residues. The germline V gene encodes CDR1 GTSNPN and CDR2 SVGIG (reference sequence). The ends were cut back, 5 bases at V and 3 bases at J, with 14 bases in the middle. This CDR3 is CAWAFQTNYEQYF. The DNA for the CDR3 is TGTGCCTGGGCTTTTCAGACTAACTACGAGCAGTACTTC.

This chain connects TRBV6-5 to TRBJ2-2, with D perhaps being TRBD1 or TRBD2 (5 bases each). The CDR3 totals 14 residues. Germline CDR1 reads MNHEY; CDR2 reads SVGAGI. With 5 bases removed from V and 6 bases from J, the gap between germline ends came to 13 bases. The CDR3 loop is CASSGDGRSGELFF. CDR3 bases: TGTGCCAGCAGTGGGGACGGTCGATCCGGGGAGCTGTTTTTT.

The chain uses TRBV9 and TRBJ1-1; weak D call: TRBD1 (6 bases). CDR1 is SGDLS, CDR2 YYNGEE, per germline. Trimming took 4 bases from V and 0 from J, leaving 13 bases between them. The CDR3 has 15 residues. The CDR3 coding sequence is TGTGCCAGCAGCAGAGGGGGATACATGAACACTGAAGCTTTCTTT. Protein product: CASSRGGYMNTEAFF.

This clone was counted once. This sequence joins TRBV5-8 and TRBJ1-6; 8 bases fit TRBD1. V was pared by 3 bases and J by 7 bases, with 3 bases of the junction left unmatched. The CDR3 loop spans 14 amino acids. Germline V gives CDR1 SGHTS, CDR2 YDEGEE. The DNA of the CDR3 is TGTGCCAGCAGCTCAGGGGGCTGGAATTCACCCCTCCACTTT. It codes for CASSSGGWNSPLHF.

This rearrangement joins TRBV11-2 to TRBJ2-7; 8 bases are shared with TRBD1. This CDR3 contains 16 residues. Per germline, CDR1 SGHAT and CDR2 FQNNGV. Trimming cost V 5 bases and J 2 bases; bases outside gene matches: 11. This chain's CDR3 is CASSGLTGVGAYEQYF. Written as DNA, the CDR3 is TGTGCCAGCAGCGGACTGACAGGGGTAGGAGCCTACGAGCAGTACTTC.

The V and J genes are TRBV4-3 and TRBJ1-4; 9 bases are shared with TRBD1. This CDR3 has 15 amino acids. Per germline, CDR1 LGHNA and CDR2 YSLEER. Germline trimming cut 4 bases from V and 8 bases from J; bases unmatched to any gene: 8. The DNA for the CDR3 is TGCGCCAGCAGCCCTGGGGGACAGGGTCTCGAAAAACTGTTTTTT. Its protein product is CASSPGGQGLEKLFF.

This chain uses TRBV28 with TRBJ1-2; D is possibly TRBD1 (6 bases). Germline V lookup: CDR1 MDHEN, CDR2 SYDVKM. V gave up 6 bases and J gave up 4 bases, with 15 bases separating them. CDR3 length: 14 amino acids. DNA for the CDR3: TGTGCCAGCAGACCCCGGGACAACTTCTATGGCTACACCTTC. Protein: CASRPRDNFYGYTF.

This clone has more than one count but fewer than ten. The V and J genes are TRBV5-6 and TRBJ1-1; TRBD1 is a possible D gene (6 bases). The CDR3 has 14 residues. Germline V CDR1 and CDR2: SGHDT, YYEEEE. The V gene lost 0 bases and the J gene lost 5 bases, with 11 bases spanning the gap. In nucleotides, the CDR3 is TGTGCCAGCAGCTTGGTACAGGGAAAGACTGAAGCTTTCTTT. This sequence encodes CASSLVQGKTEAFF.

CDR3 amino acids: CASRTGEPGTQYF. The CDR3 region has the DNA TGCGCCAGCAGAACCGGGGAGCCTGGTACGCAGTATTTT. The V call is TRBV5-1, the J call TRBJ2-3, with D maybe TRBD2 (5 bases). Trimming cost V 5 bases and J 8 bases, with 15 bases left between them. CDR3 length: 13 amino acids. Germline lookup yields CDR1 SGHRS and CDR2 YFSETQ.

The J gene is TRBJ1-4, the V gene TRBV6-6; D not resolved. The germline CDR1 and CDR2 sequences are MNHNY and SVGAGI (reference sequence). The CDR3 sequence is 10 residues long. V shed 9 bases and J shed 7 bases, with 6 bases lying between them. CDR3 protein: CASYGEKLFF. The CDR3 coding sequence is TGTGCCAGTTACGGTGAAAAACTGTTTTTT.

The J gene is TRBJ2-5, the V gene TRBV5-1; no firm D call. The last part of the DNA fits TRBJ2-7 better; the J call may be wrong. CDR1 and CDR2 from the germline V gene are SGHRS and YFSETQ. The CDR3 is 15 residues long. The CDR3 coding sequence is TGCGCCAGCAGCTCCCTCCCGACACTGTCCTACGAGCAGTACTTC. Translation gives CASSSLPTLSYEQYF.